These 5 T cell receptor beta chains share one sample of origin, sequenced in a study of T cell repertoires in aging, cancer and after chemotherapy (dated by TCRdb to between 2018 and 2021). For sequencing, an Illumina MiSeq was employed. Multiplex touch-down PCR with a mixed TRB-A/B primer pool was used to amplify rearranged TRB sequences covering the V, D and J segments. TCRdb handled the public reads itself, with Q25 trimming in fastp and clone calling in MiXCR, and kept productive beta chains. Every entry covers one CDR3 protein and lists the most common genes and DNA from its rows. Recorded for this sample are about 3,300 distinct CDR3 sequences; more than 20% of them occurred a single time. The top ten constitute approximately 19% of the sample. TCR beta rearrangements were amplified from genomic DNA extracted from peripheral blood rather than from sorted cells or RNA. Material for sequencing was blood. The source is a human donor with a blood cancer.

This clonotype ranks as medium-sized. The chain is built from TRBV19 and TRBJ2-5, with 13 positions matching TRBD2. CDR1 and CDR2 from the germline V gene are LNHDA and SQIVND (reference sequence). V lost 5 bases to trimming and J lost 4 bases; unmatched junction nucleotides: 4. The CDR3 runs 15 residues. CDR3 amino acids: CASSVLAGGAETQYF. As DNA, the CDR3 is TGTGCCAGTAGTGTACTAGCGGGGGGGGCAGAGACCCAGTACTTC.

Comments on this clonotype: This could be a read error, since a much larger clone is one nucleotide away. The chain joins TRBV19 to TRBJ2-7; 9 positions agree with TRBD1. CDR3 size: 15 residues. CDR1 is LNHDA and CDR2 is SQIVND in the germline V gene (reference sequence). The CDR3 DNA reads TGTGCCGGTAGTCCCCCCGGGACAGGGAACGGCGAGCAGTACTTC. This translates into CAGSPPGTGNGEQYF.

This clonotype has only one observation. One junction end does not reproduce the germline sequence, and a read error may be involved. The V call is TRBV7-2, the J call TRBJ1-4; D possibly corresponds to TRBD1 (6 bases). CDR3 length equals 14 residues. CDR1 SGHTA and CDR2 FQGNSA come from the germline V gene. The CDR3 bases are TGTGCCAGCAGCGTCGGATTAGGAGGGGGGGAAAGAGTTTTT. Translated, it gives CASSVGLGGGERVF.

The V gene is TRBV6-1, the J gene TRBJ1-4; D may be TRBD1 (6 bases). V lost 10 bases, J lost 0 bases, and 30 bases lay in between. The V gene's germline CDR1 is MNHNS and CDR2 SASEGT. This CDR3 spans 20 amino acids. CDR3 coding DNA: TGTGCCATCAAAAGGTCCCCTCTGGGGCAGGGGCTAACAACTAATGAAAAACTGTTTTTT. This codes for CAIKRSPLGQGLTTNEKLFF.

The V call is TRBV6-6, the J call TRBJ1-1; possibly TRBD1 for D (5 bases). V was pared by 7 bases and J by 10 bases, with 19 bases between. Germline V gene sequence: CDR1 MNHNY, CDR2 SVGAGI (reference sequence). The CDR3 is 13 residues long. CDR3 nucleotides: TGTGCCAGCACCTTCCGGGACGCTGGGGGAGCTTTCTTT. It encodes CASTFRDAGGAFF.